This TCR beta chain was identified during a study of identical twins. The V gene lost 5 bases and the J gene lost 2 bases, with 13 bases spanning the gap. The CDR3 runs to 13 residues. Germline values: CDR1 DFQATT, CDR2 SNEGSKA (reference sequence). TCRdb called the 5' RACE reads again in MiXCR, with one record for every CDR3 protein. The sample lists roughly 1,500,000 distinct CDR3 sequences, around 29% occurring once. The chain joins TRBV20-1 to TRBJ2-7, with D unresolved. The sequence derives from a newborn girl in good health. Sequencing was done on a sample of cord blood. This chain's CDR3 is CSALAPFTYEQYF. The CDR3 DNA follows: TGCAGTGCTCTTGCCCCCTTTACCTACGAGCAGTACTTC.